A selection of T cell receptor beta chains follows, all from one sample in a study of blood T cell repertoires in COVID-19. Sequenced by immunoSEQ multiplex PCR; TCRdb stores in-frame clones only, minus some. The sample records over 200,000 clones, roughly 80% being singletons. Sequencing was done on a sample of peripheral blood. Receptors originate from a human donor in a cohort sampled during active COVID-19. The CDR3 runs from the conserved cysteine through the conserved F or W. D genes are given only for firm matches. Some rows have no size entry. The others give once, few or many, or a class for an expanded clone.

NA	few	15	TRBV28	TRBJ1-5	CASSLWGARVQPQHF	TGTGCCAGCAGTTTATGGGGGGCGCGGGTTCAGCCCCAGCATTTT
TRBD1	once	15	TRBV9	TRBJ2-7	CASSPRDRGPYEQYF	TGTGCCAGCAGCCCCCGGGACAGGGGACCCTACGAGCAGTACTTC
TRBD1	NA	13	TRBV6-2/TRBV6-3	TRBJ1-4	CASSLGQGGKLFF	TGTGCCAGCAGTTTGGGACAGGGAGGAAAACTGTTTTTT
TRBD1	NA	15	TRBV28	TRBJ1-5	CASTQTGYHNQPQHF	TGTGCCAGCACCCAGACAGGGTATCACAATCAGCCCCAGCATTTT
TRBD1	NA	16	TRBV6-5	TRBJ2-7	CASSLRWTGASYEQYF	TGTGCCAGCAGTTTACGATGGACAGGGGCCTCCTACGAGCAGTACTTC
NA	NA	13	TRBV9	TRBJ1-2	CASSSDRSDGYTF	TGTGCCAGCAGCTCCGACAGGTCGGATGGCTACACCTTC
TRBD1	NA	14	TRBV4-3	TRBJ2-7	CASSPRQGMHEQYF	TGCGCCAGCAGCCCTAGACAGGGGATGCACGAGCAGTACTTC
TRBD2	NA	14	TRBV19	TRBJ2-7	CASSIAGAGNEQYF	TGTGCCAGTAGTATTGCGGGAGCAGGGAACGAGCAGTACTTC
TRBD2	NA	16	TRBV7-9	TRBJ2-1	CASSLSSGRAVGEQFF	TGTGCCAGCAGCCTCTCTAGCGGGAGGGCGGTCGGTGAGCAGTTCTTC
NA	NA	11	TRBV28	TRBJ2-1	CASSFGVEQFF	TGTGCCAGCAGTTTCGGAGTTGAGCAGTTCTTC
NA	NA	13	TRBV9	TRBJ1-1	CASSAGVTTEAFF	TGTGCCAGCAGCGCAGGGGTTACCACTGAAGCTTTCTTT
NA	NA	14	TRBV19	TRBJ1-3	CASIGGGSGNTIYF	TGTGCCAGTATCGGGGGAGGATCTGGAAACACCATATATTTT
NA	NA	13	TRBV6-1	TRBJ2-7	CASSEAPGFEQYF	TGTGCCAGCAGTGAAGCGCCGGGTTTCGAGCAGTACTTC
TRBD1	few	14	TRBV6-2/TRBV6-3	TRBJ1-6	CASSLGTANSPLHF	TGTGCCAGCAGCTTGGGGACAGCTAATTCACCCCTCCACTTT
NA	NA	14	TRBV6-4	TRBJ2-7	CASSTQYGAYEQYF	TGTGCCAGCAGTACGCAGTACGGGGCCTACGAGCAGTACTTC
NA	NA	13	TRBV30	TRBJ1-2	CAWRDTYNYGYTF	TGTGCCTGGCGGGACACATATAACTATGGCTACACCTTC
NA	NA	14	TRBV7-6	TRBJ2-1	CASSLGAPHNEQFF	TGTGCCAGCAGCTTAGGAGCCCCCCACAATGAGCAGTTCTTC
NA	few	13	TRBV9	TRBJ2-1	CASSAYRGNEQFF	TGTGCCAGCAGCGCCTATAGAGGGAATGAGCAGTTCTTC
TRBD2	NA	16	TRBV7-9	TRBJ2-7	CASSHRTSGFSYEQYF	TGTGCCAGCAGCCATAGGACTAGCGGGTTCTCCTACGAGCAGTACTTC
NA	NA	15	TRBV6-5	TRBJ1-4	CASSYSMGRHEKLFF	TGTGCCAGCAGTTACTCGATGGGGCGTCATGAAAAACTGTTTTTT
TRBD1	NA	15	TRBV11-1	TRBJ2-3	CASSRTGFYTDTQYF	TGTGCCAGCAGCCGGACAGGGTTCTACACAGATACGCAGTATTTT
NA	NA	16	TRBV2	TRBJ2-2	CASSLRRRPNTGELFF	TGTGCCAGCAGCCTCCGGAGAAGACCAAACACCGGGGAGCTGTTTTTT
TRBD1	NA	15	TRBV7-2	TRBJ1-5	CASSWGQGRNQPQHF	TGTGCCAGCAGCTGGGGACAGGGTCGCAATCAGCCCCAGCATTTT
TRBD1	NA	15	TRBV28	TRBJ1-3	CASRRRTGPGNTIYF	TGTGCCAGCAGGCGACGGACAGGGCCAGGAAACACCATATATTTT
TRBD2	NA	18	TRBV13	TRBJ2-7	CASSLVPLSGSYTYEQYF	TGTGCCAGCAGCTTAGTACCCCTTAGCGGGAGTTATACCTACGAGCAGTACTTC
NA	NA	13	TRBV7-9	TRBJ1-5	CASSLEGDQPQHF	TGTGCCAGCAGCTTAGAGGGAGATCAGCCCCAGCATTTT
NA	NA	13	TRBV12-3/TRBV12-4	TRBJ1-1	CASSWFEGGGAFF	TGTGCCAGCAGTTGGTTCGAAGGGGGTGGAGCTTTCTTT
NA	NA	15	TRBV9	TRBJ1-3	CASSVGQNSGNTIYF	TGTGCCAGCAGCGTAGGACAAAACTCTGGAAACACCATATATTTT
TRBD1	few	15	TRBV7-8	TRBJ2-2	CASSRNRGLSGELFF	TGTGCCAGCAGCCGAAACAGGGGGCTGAGCGGGGAGCTGTTTTTT
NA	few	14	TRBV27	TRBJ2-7	CASSFGAGSYEQYF	TGTGCCAGCAGTTTTGGGGCTGGCTCCTACGAGCAGTACTTC
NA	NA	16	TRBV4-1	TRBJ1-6	CASSQADTSYNSPLHF	TGCGCCAGCAGCCAGGCGGACACATCCTATAATTCACCCCTCCACTTT
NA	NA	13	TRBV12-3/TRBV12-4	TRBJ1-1	CASSLAQSLPAFF	TGTGCCAGCAGTTTAGCACAGTCCCTTCCGGCTTTCTTT
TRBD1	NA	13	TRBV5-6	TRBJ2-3	CASSRGLEDTQYF	TGTGCCAGCTCTAGGGGGCTGGAAGATACGCAGTATTTT
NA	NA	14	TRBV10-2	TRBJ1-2	CASSAQVPNYGYTF	TGCGCCAGCAGTGCCCAGGTCCCTAACTATGGCTACACCTTC
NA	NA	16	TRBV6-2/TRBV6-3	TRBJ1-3	CASSYSTYYSGNTIYF	TGTGCCAGCAGTTACTCGACGTACTACTCTGGAAACACCATATATTTT
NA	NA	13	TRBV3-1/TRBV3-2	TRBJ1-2	CASSQEGLRGYTF	TGTGCCAGCAGCCAAGAGGGGCTGAGGGGCTACACCTTC
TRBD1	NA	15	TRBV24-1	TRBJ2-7	CATSDPRDRKYEQYF	TGTGCCACCAGTGATCCCCGGGACAGGAAATACGAGCAGTACTTC
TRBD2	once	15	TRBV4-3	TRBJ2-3	CASSQLLASTDTQYF	TGCGCCAGCAGCCAGTTACTAGCGTCCACAGATACGCAGTATTTT
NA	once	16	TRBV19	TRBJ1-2	CASRPRHRGANYGYTF	TGTGCCAGTAGGCCACGTCATAGAGGAGCTAACTATGGCTACACCTTC
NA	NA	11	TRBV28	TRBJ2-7	CASISPYEQYF	TGTGCCAGCATCTCTCCCTACGAGCAGTACTTC
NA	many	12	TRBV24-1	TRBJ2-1	CATSDPDNEQFF	TGTGCCACCAGTGATCCAGACAATGAGCAGTTCTTC
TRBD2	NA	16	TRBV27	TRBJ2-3	CASSLFPSGRSDTQYF	TGTGCCAGCAGTTTATTCCCTAGCGGGAGGTCAGATACGCAGTATTTT
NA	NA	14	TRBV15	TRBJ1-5	CATSREGVAKPQHF	TGTGCCACCAGCAGAGAAGGGGTAGCAAAGCCCCAGCATTTT
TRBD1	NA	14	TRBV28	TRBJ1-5	CASSLGQGVQPQHF	TGTGCCAGCAGTCTAGGACAGGGGGTCCAGCCCCAGCATTTT
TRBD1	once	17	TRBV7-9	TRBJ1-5	CASSPLTGSISNQPQHF	TGTGCCAGCAGTCCATTGACAGGGTCAATTAGCAATCAGCCCCAGCATTTT